This paragraph covers one T cell receptor (beta chain) sequence. The record originates from a study of PD-1 and CTLA-4 blockade in melanoma. TCRdb keeps only in-frame clones here, not all; method: immunoSEQ multiplex PCR. The sample contains some 11,000 clones, approximately 85% of which appear only once. The CDR3 runs to 19 residues. The rearrangement uses TRBV1 and TRBJ2-2; TRBD1, the table's D call, was not compared with the DNA. TRBV1 is annotated as a pseudogene. The source is a human donor with melanoma. This sample comprised CD8+ T cells from peripheral blood, obtained from a patient given anti-PD-1 treatment. The CDR3: CTSSQDPGTGGAGTGELFF. The CDR3 bases are TGCACCAGCAGCCAAGATCCGGGGACAGGGGGCGCGGGCACCGGGGAGCTGTTTTTT.